The entry below gives a single TCR beta chain sequence along with its context. Its specificity is not known. This CDR3 contains 13 residues. The V gene's germline CDR1 is MNHEY and CDR2 SMNVEV (reference sequence). Trimming took 3 bases from V and 5 from J; bases not matched to a gene: 3. This table comes from immunoSEQ multiplex PCR, and its TCRdb copy is limited to in-frame clones, with some not included. This sample has 300,000 to 400,000 clones, with roughly 87% found just once. These data come from a study of shared clonotypes between healthy human individuals. General study findings and limits: Clonotype sharing among donors was expected to depend on sequencing depth. Blood was the sole source, and tissue repertoires probably differ.

The CD8 memory fraction combined CD45RO+ cells with TemRA cells (CCR7-negative CD45RA+). This TCR was sampled from a man aged 18 to 29 in good health. The chain employs TRBV27 and TRBJ2-5; 7 nucleotides agree with TRBD1. The material sequenced was memory CD8+ T cells sorted from blood. Documented subset: CD45RO+ cells pooled with CCR7-negative TemRA cells. The CDR3 region is CASSLTGLETQYF. CDR3 DNA sequence: TGTGCCAGCAGTTTGACAGGGCTGGAGACCCAGTACTTC.